The clone carrying this T cell receptor (beta chain) was seen ten or more times. RNA transcripts were the template for amplifying TCR beta CDR3 regions. Carried out on the TCR CDR3, a first-round RT-PCR used the HTBI primer set. TCRdb re-called the multiplex PCR reads through MiXCR, storing one row per CDR3 protein. The table has about 400,000 distinct CDR3 sequences, about 13% seen once. The CDR3 is 15 amino acids. CDR1 is SGHTA, CDR2 FQGTGA, per germline. The junction had 5 bases not matched to a gene; V was cut back by 5 bases and J by 3 bases. These data originate in a study of T cells in Graves' hyperthyroidism and ophthalmopathy.

This receptor was identified in a young woman with Graves' hyperthyroidism. This rearrangement joins TRBV7-3 to TRBJ2-1, with 9 bases matching TRBD2. Sequencing used blood. The CDR3 coding sequence is TGTGCCAGCAGCGATAGCGGGAGTCGCTACAATGAGCAGTTCTTC. It codes for CASSDSGSRYNEQFF.